Sequencing of this TCR beta chain was carried out in a study of control samples from healthy donors and cancer patients. The data were produced by immunoSEQ multiplex PCR, yet TCRdb's version contains in-frame clones alone and is incomplete. The top ten clones hold around 1.5% of a sample with about 180,000 clones, around 90% of them seen once. This clone was seen only a few times. This CDR3 is built from 14 residues. The V gene lost 5 bases and the J gene lost 7 bases, with 14 bases spanning the gap. CDR1 is LNHDA, CDR2 SQIVND, per germline (reference sequence). Specimen: blood. The TCR sequence derives from a woman aged 45-59 years in good health. The rearrangement joins TRBV19 to TRBJ1-4; the D is unclear. CDR3 in DNA: TGTGCCAGTAGTCGGTCCGGATACGGTGAAAAACTGTTTTTT. Encoded protein: CASSRSGYGEKLFF.